Here is one T cell receptor (beta chain) with its context. What it binds is not known. A much larger clone lies one base from this, so it may be a read error. TCRdb reanalysed the 5' RACE reads using MiXCR and keeps one entry per CDR3 protein. The sample yields some 50,000 distinct CDR3 sequences, about 2% seen once. The sample belongs to a study of neurological immune-mediated disorders. Study-wide results and limits: When the repertoires were sorted by phylogenetic grouping, those of 18 of 34 multiple sclerosis patients ended up in one related-CDR3 cluster, a possible signature. TCR clonal expansion peaked in HTLV-1-associated myelopathy patients and was lowest in multiple sclerosis patients.

CDR3 size: 14 residues. CDR1 is ENHRY and CDR2 is SYGVKD in the germline V gene. V lost 11 bases to trimming and J lost 5 bases, with 19 bases between them. The TCR comes from a woman between 40 and 55 years old with multiple sclerosis. Sequencing input: PBMCs. The chain carries TRBV10-3 and TRBJ1-5; no definite D call. The CDR3 loop is CASSHQLDDQPQHF. CDR3 bases: TGTGCCTCTTCCCACCAGTTGGATGATCAGCCCCAGCATTTT.